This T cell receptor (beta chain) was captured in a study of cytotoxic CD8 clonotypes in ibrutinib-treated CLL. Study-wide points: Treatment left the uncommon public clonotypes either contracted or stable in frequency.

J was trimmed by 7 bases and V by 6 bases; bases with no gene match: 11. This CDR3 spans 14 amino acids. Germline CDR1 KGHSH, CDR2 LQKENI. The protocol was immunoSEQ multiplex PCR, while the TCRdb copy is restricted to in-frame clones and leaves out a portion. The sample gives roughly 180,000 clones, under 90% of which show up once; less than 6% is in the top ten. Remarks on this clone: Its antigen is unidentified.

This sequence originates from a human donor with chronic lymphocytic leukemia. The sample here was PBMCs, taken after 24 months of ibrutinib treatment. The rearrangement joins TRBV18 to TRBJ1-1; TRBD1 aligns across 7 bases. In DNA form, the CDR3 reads TGTGCCAGCTCCCCGAGGACAGGCAGATATGAAGCTTTCTTT. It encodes CASSPRTGRYEAFF.